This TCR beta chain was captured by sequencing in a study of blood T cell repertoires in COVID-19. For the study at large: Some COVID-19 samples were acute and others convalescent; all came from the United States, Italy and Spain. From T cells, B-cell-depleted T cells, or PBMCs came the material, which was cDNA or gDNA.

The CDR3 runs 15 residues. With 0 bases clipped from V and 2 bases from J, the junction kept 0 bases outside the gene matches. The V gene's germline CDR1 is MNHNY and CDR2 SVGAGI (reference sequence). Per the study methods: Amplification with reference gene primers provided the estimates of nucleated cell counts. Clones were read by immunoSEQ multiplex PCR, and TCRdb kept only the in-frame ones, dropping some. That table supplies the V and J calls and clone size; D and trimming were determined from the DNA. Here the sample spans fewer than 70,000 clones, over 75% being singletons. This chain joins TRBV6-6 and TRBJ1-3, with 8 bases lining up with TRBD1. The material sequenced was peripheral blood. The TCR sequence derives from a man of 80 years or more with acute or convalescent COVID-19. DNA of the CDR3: TGTGCCAGCAGTTACTCGACAGGGGCTGGAAACACCATATATTTT. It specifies CASSYSTGAGNTIYF.